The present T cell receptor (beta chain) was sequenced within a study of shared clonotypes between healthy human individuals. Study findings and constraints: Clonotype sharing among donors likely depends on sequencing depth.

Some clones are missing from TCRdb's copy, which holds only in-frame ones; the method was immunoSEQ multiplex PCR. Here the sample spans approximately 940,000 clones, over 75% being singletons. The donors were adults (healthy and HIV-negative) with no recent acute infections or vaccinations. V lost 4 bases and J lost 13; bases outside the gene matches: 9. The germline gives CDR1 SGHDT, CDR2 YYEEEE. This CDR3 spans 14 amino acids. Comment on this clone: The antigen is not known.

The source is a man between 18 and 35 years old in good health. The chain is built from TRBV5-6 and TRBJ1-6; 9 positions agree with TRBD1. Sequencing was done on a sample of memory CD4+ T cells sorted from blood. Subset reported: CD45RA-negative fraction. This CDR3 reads CASSANRGRSPLHF. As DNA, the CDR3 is TGTGCCAGCAGCGCTAACAGGGGGCGCAGTCCCCTCCACTTT.